Sequencing of this TCR beta chain was carried out in a study of human T cells and chemical hapten exposure. The overall study: It was small differences in pooled library volume that mainly caused per-sample TCR yields to vary.

Findings and limits, study-wide: In comparison with controls, expanded TCRs gave rise to a significantly larger number of large CDR3 similarity clusters.

As for time point: patch test 2, 6 weeks after DPC sensitization. The treatment denotes: therapeutic diphenylcyclopropenone sensitization with weekly scalp DPC. For this clonotype: Its antigen is as yet unknown.

The CDR3 is made up of 15 amino acids. The V gene's germline CDR1 is LGHNA and CDR2 YSLEER. V trimming: 8 bases; J trimming: 2 bases; junction bases outside the gene matches: 9. In TCRdb, the RACE reads were re-called with MiXCR into one record per CDR3 protein. The sample holds about 400,000 distinct CDR3 sequences, roughly 6% seen once. The chain is built from TRBV4-3 and TRBJ1-5, with 7 bases aligning to TRBD1. The TCR sequence derives from a woman aged 18 to 35 with alopecia areata. Some clones in this sample may be carry-over from other donors' samples. This specimen was whole blood, taken in connection with sensitization to the hapten diphenylcyclopropenone (DPC). The chain's CDR3 is CASGSTGKGNQPQHF. The CDR3 coding sequence is TGCGCCAGCGGATCGACAGGGAAGGGCAATCAGCCCCAGCATTTT.